Listed here are 32 T cell receptor beta chains from one sample, sequenced in a study of shared clonotypes between healthy human individuals. The protocol was immunoSEQ multiplex PCR, while the TCRdb copy is restricted to in-frame clones and leaves out a portion. The repertoire holds under 2.5 million clones, with around 92% as singletons. The sequenced sample consisted of naive CD4+ T cells from PBMCs. Documented subset: CD45RA+ positively selected. These receptors came from a man between 18 and 35 years old in good health. Some clones in this sample may be carry-over from other donors' samples.

The chain couples TRBV5-1 to TRBJ1-3; 8 nucleotides line up with TRBD1. Trimming at V came to 2 bases and at J to 4 bases, leaving 5 bases not matched to a gene. The CDR3 has 15 residues. The germline V gene encodes CDR1 SGHRS and CDR2 YFSETQ. The CDR3 region is CASSLRGDRGNTIYF. The CDR3 DNA reads as TGCGCCAGCAGCTTACGGGGGGACAGGGGAAACACCATATATTTT.

This chain uses TRBV27 with TRBJ2-1, with 9 bases lining up with TRBD2. Trimming cost V 3 bases and J 3 bases; bases outside gene matches: 3. Germline V lookup: CDR1 MNHEY, CDR2 SMNVEV (reference sequence). This CDR3 is 15 amino acids long. Written as DNA, the CDR3 is TGTGCCAGCAGTTTCCGTAGCGGGAGCTACAATGAGCAGTTCTTC. It yields the protein CASSFRSGSYNEQFF.

The V call is TRBV2, the J call TRBJ1-2, with unresolved D. Trimming left V 5 bases short and J 2 bases short, with 9 bases between. The CDR3 is 13 amino acids. Germline assignment: CDR1 SNHLY and CDR2 FYNNEI. The CDR3 here is CASSIDWNYGYTF. The CDR3 region has the DNA TGTGCCAGCAGTATAGACTGGAACTATGGCTACACCTTC.

The chain links TRBV10-1 to TRBJ2-3; 11 positions match TRBD2. Germline V CDR1 and CDR2: WNHNN, SYGVQD (reference sequence). The trim removed 0 bases at V and 6 bases at J, leaving 11 bases unmatched. This CDR3 region has 18 residues. The CDR3 region has the DNA TGCGCCAGCAGTGAGTCGTTGCTAGCGGGAGGTTCTACGGATACGCAGTATTTT. Residues: CASSESLLAGGSTDTQYF.

J is TRBJ1-2 and V is TRBV10-3; 7 bases fit TRBD1. Germline loops: CDR1 ENHRY, CDR2 SYGVKD. There are 14 residues in the CDR3. The junction had 6 bases not matched to a gene; V was cut back by 6 bases and J by 2 bases. CDR3 loop: CAIRGTGVNYGYTF. The CDR3, as DNA: TGTGCCATCAGGGGAACAGGGGTCAACTATGGCTACACCTTC.

The chain recombines TRBV6-1 with TRBJ1-3; 7 nucleotides align to TRBD1. This CDR3 is 15 amino acids long. CDR1 is MNHNS, CDR2 SASEGT, per germline. The trim removed 6 bases at V and 4 bases at J, leaving 9 bases unmatched. DNA of the CDR3: TGTGCCAGCAGAGTGACAGGGTCTAGAGGAAACACCATATATTTT. It codes for CASRVTGSRGNTIYF.

The chain carries TRBV28 and TRBJ2-6; no firm D call. Trimming shortened V by 5 bases and J by 1 base, and 6 bases separated the two germline ends. Looked up from germline, CDR1 is MDHEN and CDR2 is SYDVKM. The CDR3 totals 14 residues. This CDR3 is CASSVRSGANVLTF. The CDR3 region has the DNA TGTGCCAGCAGTGTGCGTTCTGGGGCCAACGTCCTGACTTTC.

The chain uses TRBV7-2 and TRBJ2-1; TRBD1 matches at 10 bases. Germline-derived CDR1 and CDR2 are SGHTA and FQGNSA. CDR3 length: 14 amino acids. The trim removed 5 bases at V and 5 bases at J, leaving 3 bases unmatched. The CDR3 reads CASSRDRGNNEQFF. CDR3 in DNA: TGTGCCAGCAGCCGGGACAGGGGAAACAATGAGCAGTTCTTC.

V gene TRBV6-5 combines with J gene TRBJ1-5, with D hard to call. The germline gives CDR1 MNHEY, CDR2 SVGAGI. Deletions cut 6 bases from V and 1 base from J, with 10 bases between. CDR3 size: 14 residues. The CDR3 DNA follows: TGTGCCAGCAGGCCACGGGTGAGCAATCAGCCCCAGCATTTT. It translates to CASRPRVSNQPQHF.

J is TRBJ1-2 and V is TRBV2, with 12 positions matching TRBD1. With 6 bases clipped from V and 4 bases from J, the junction kept 6 bases outside the gene matches. Germline V lookup: CDR1 SNHLY, CDR2 FYNNEI. This CDR3 region has 15 residues. The CDR3 nucleotides read TGTGCCAGCAGCAGGGACAGGGGGCCTGTCTATGGCTACACCTTC. It translates to CASSRDRGPVYGYTF.

The rearrangement uses TRBV7-3 and TRBJ2-3; 8 bases are a match to TRBD2. From germline, CDR1 is SGHTA and CDR2 FQGTGA. CDR3 size: 16 residues. V gave up 5 bases and J gave up 6 bases; unmatched junction bases: 13. The CDR3 bases are TGTGCCAGCAGCGTAGATCCGGGAGGGCTTTCGGATACGCAGTATTTT. Encoded protein: CASSVDPGGLSDTQYF. The entire variable domain, with the rest obtained from reference TRBV7-3 and TRBJ2-3, is as follows: GAGVSQTPSNKVTEKGKYVELRCDPISGHTALYWYRQSLGQGPEFLIYFQGTGAADDSGLPNDRFFAVRPEGSVSTLKIQRTERGDSAVYLCASSVDPGGLSDTQYFGPGTRLTVL.

The chain recombines TRBV30 with TRBJ2-3; 9 positions agree with TRBD2. CDR3 length equals 15 residues. Per the germline V gene, CDR1 is GTSNPN and CDR2 is SVGIG (reference sequence). V was clipped by 7 bases and J by 0 bases; unmatched bases: 8. CDR3 amino acids: CASSKAGGSTDTQYF. CDR3 nucleotides: TGTGCCTCCTCTAAAGCGGGAGGAAGCACAGATACGCAGTATTTT.

With regard to this clone: This sample includes further DNA sequences coding for the same CDR3. The chain uses TRBV18 and TRBJ1-2; D is undetermined. Trimming took off 6 bases at V and 0 bases at J, with 5 bases between the two ends. CDR1 KGHSH and CDR2 LQKENI come from the germline V gene. This CDR3 spans 12 amino acids. CDR3: CASSPTNYGYTF. CDR3 in DNA: TGTGCCAGCTCGCCAACTAACTATGGCTACACCTTC. Complete variable domain (other parts from reference TRBV18 and TRBJ1-2): NAGVMQNPRHLVRRRGQEARLRCSPMKGHSHVYWYRQLPEEGLKFMVYLQKENIIDESGMPKERFSAEFPKEGPSILRIQQVVRGDSAAYFCASSPTNYGYTFGSGTRLTVV.

The V call is TRBV6-1, the J call TRBJ2-2; the D call may be TRBD1 or TRBD2 (5 bases each). This CDR3 comprises 16 residues. The V and J ends lost 2 bases and 4 bases respectively, with 14 bases between them. Germline CDR1 is MNHNS and CDR2 is SASEGT. The DNA for the CDR3 is TGTGCCAGCAGTGAACACGGGACCCGGGGCACCGGGGAGCTGTTTTTT. It specifies CASSEHGTRGTGELFF.

V and J are TRBV7-9 and TRBJ2-2, with 11 nucleotides matching TRBD2. With 4 bases clipped from V and 6 bases from J, the junction kept 7 bases outside the gene matches. The CDR3 covers 16 residues. CDR1 is SEHNR, CDR2 FQNEAQ, per germline (reference sequence). In DNA, the CDR3 is TGTGCCAGCAGCTCACCGGGACTAGCGGAAGCCGGGGAGCTGTTTTTT. Translating gives CASSSPGLAEAGELFF.

V and J are TRBV11-2 and TRBJ2-2; D gene uncertain. This CDR3 is 13 amino acids long. The ends were cut back, 0 bases at V and 6 bases at J, with 5 bases in the middle. The germline gives CDR1 SGHAT, CDR2 FQNNGV. The CDR3 sequence is CASSLDLPGELFF. In DNA form, the CDR3 reads TGTGCCAGCAGCTTAGATCTCCCCGGGGAGCTGTTTTTT.

The genes are TRBV6-1 and TRBJ2-3; the D is unclear. The germline CDR1 and CDR2 sequences are MNHNS and SASEGT. V lost 5 bases and J 2 bases, leaving 8 bases between the germline ends. The CDR3 consists of 13 residues. The CDR3 nucleotides are TGTGCCAGCAGTCAGACCCTCACAGATACGCAGTATTTT. Amino acids: CASSQTLTDTQYF.

The chain uses TRBV6-5 and TRBJ1-1; D is undetermined. Germline-derived CDR1 and CDR2 are MNHEY and SVGAGI. This CDR3 is 15 amino acids long. With 6 bases removed from V and 1 base from J, the gap between germline ends came to 15 bases. The CDR3 loop reads CASRNEVLGNTEAFF. The CDR3 nucleotides are TGTGCCAGCAGAAACGAGGTGTTGGGGAACACTGAAGCTTTCTTT.

In DNA form, the CDR3 reads TGTGCCATCAGTGGAGACAGAACTAACTATGGCTACACCTTC. Protein product: CAISGDRTNYGYTF. The chain couples TRBV10-3 to TRBJ1-2; D is possibly TRBD1 (5 bases). V dropped 4 bases and J dropped 0 bases, with 9 bases sitting between them. Per germline, CDR1 ENHRY and CDR2 SYGVKD. The CDR3 consists of 14 residues.

The V and J genes are TRBV5-1 and TRBJ2-1; 14 bases line up with TRBD2. The V and J ends lost 1 base and 6 bases, in that order; junction bases with no gene match: 9. CDR1 is SGHRS, CDR2 YFSETQ, per germline. CDR3 length: 18 amino acids. In nucleotides, the CDR3 is TGCGCCAGCAGCTTGCCCCAGGGACTAGCGGGAGCGACCAATGAGCAGTTCTTC. The encoded protein is CASSLPQGLAGATNEQFF.

The chain recombines TRBV28 with TRBJ2-5; 7 bases line up with TRBD2. CDR3 size: 16 residues. V lost 3 bases to trimming and J lost 1 base; unmatched junction nucleotides: 8. Germline values: CDR1 MDHEN, CDR2 SYDVKM. The CDR3 protein is CASSFTLAVIQETQYF. The CDR3 DNA reads TGTGCCAGCAGTTTCACGCTAGCGGTAATCCAAGAGACCCAGTACTTC.

The rearrangement joins TRBV7-9 to TRBJ1-5, with a weak D call TRBD1 (6 bases). The CDR3 has 19 amino acids. Germline CDR1 is SEHNR and CDR2 is FQNEAQ (reference sequence). V lost 1 base and J lost 0, with 19 bases in between. CDR3: CASSLESGGRAISNQPQHF. In DNA form, the CDR3 reads TGTGCCAGCAGCTTAGAATCGGGGGGCAGAGCCATTAGCAATCAGCCCCAGCATTTT.

This sequence joins TRBV2 and TRBJ2-1; D is perhaps TRBD2 (5 bases). V gave up 6 bases and J gave up 2 bases, with 14 bases separating them. This CDR3 has 15 amino acids. Germline-derived CDR1 and CDR2 are SNHLY and FYNNEI. CDR3 amino acids: CASSVQRGPYNEQFF. In DNA, the CDR3 is TGTGCCAGCAGCGTCCAGCGAGGGCCCTACAATGAGCAGTTCTTC.

This chain uses TRBV7-2 with TRBJ2-7; the D gene is possibly TRBD2 (6 bases). Germline assignment: CDR1 SGHTA and CDR2 FQGNSA. The CDR3 length is 13 residues. Trimming took 3 bases from V and 5 from J, leaving 11 bases between them. The CDR3 protein is CASSFARGNEQYF. The CDR3, as DNA: TGTGCCAGCAGCTTTGCTCGCGGGAACGAGCAGTACTTC.

The V call is TRBV2, the J call TRBJ1-1; D gene unclear. The CDR3 contains 14 residues. V dropped 8 bases and J dropped 0 bases, with 13 bases sitting between them. CDR1 and CDR2 (germline): SNHLY, FYNNEI. This CDR3 reads CASFLEILNTEAFF. DNA for the CDR3: TGTGCCAGCTTTCTGGAGATACTGAACACTGAAGCTTTCTTT.

V usage is TRBV10-1 and J usage is TRBJ2-3; D is perhaps TRBD1 (6 bases). The CDR3 is 12 residues long. V lost 5 bases and J lost 5, with 8 bases in between. CDR1 is WNHNN, CDR2 SYGVQD, per germline (reference sequence). The CDR3 DNA reads as TGCGCCAGCAGTCCGACAGGAGATACGCAGTATTTT. This translates into CASSPTGDTQYF.

J is TRBJ1-1 and V is TRBV18; D gene unclear. Trimming left V 3 bases short and J 14 bases short, with 25 bases between. CDR1 and CDR2 from the germline V gene are KGHSH and LQKENI. The CDR3 is made up of 15 amino acids. In DNA, the CDR3 is TGTGCCAGCTCACCCACCGGAGGCCCATTATTAGATGCGTTCTTT. Translating gives CASSPTGGPLLDAFF. The whole variable domain, remainder taken from reference TRBV18 and TRBJ1-1, is NAGVMQNPRHLVRRRGQEARLRCSPMKGHSHVYWYRQLPEEGLKFMVYLQKENIIDESGMPKERFSAEFPKEGPSILRIQQVVRGDSAAYFCASSPTGGPLLDAFFGQGTRLTVV.

Written as DNA, the CDR3 is TGTGCCAGCGGACAGGGGTATGGCTACACCTTC. This encodes CASGQGYGYTF. The chain recombines TRBV2 with TRBJ1-2; 9 nucleotides match TRBD1. Germline values: CDR1 SNHLY, CDR2 FYNNEI. The length of the CDR3 is 11 residues. J was trimmed by 5 bases and V by 8 bases; bases with no gene match: 0. Supplemented by reference TRBV2 and TRBJ1-2, the full variable domain reads EPEVTQTPSHQVTQMGQEVILRCVPISNHLYFYWYRQILGQKVEFLVSFYNNEISEKSEIFDDQFSVERPDGSNFTLKIRSTKLEDSAMYFCASGQGYGYTFGSGTRLTVV.

The chain uses TRBV25-1 and TRBJ2-2; the D gene is possibly TRBD2 (6 bases). Between the trimmed V and J ends, which lost 1 base and 0 bases, there was a span of 9 bases. Germline loops: CDR1 MGHDK, CDR2 SYGVNS. This CDR3 is 16 amino acids long. Here the CDR3 reads CASSELGGTNTGELFF. CDR3 nucleotide sequence: TGTGCCAGCAGTGAATTGGGGGGAACGAACACCGGGGAGCTGTTTTTT.

V and J are TRBV11-2 and TRBJ2-3, with 7 positions matching TRBD2. The J segment lost 1 base and the V segment lost 3 bases, leaving 4 bases of the junction unmatched. The CDR3 totals 15 residues. The germline gives CDR1 SGHAT, CDR2 FQNNGV. CDR3 protein: CASSFRTSGTDTQYF. CDR3 bases: TGTGCCAGCAGCTTTCGAACTAGCGGCACAGATACGCAGTATTTT.

Worth noting for this clone: This sample includes further DNA sequences coding for the same CDR3. This sequence joins TRBV6-5 and TRBJ1-1; 8 nucleotides match TRBD1. CDR1 is MNHEY and CDR2 is SVGAGI in the germline V gene. V lost 0 bases, J lost 2 bases, and 5 bases stayed unmatched. The CDR3 runs 16 residues. CDR3 coding DNA: TGTGCCAGCAGTTACTCCAGGGGGCGCGGAAACACTGAAGCTTTCTTT. Its protein is CASSYSRGRGNTEAFF.

V and J are TRBV15 and TRBJ2-5; 8 nucleotides match TRBD2. Germline loops: CDR1 LNHNV, CDR2 YYDKDF (reference sequence). The CDR3 totals 16 residues. V lost 8 bases and J lost 5; bases outside the gene matches: 16. The CDR3 bases are TGTGCCACCTCAAGAGCAGCGGGAGTGGGGATGGAGACCCAGTACTTC. The encoded protein is CATSRAAGVGMETQYF.